This entry features one TCR beta chain sequence. Its cognate antigen is unknown. This CDR3 has 15 residues. The V and J ends lost 4 bases and 4 bases, in that order; junction bases with no gene match: 8. Germline loops: CDR1 SGHNT, CDR2 YYREEE (reference sequence). The repertoire was sequenced with immunoSEQ multiplex PCR; TCRdb's copy has only in-frame clones and lacks some. The sample lists 100,000 to 150,000 clones, about 89% occurring once. This record belongs to a study of cytomegalovirus exposure and HLA in healthy donors. Study context: In a later analysis, the roughly 120 validation repertoires were reported to have used the same platform as the 600 to 800 first-cohort repertoires.

From the 120-subject validation cohort, which was separate from the approximately 670-subject first cohort, the donors were drawn. Overall study findings and caveats: There were some 150 TCR beta chains listed as cytomegalovirus-associated. In the 130 or so validation repertoires, a later analysis found that first-cohort TCR clusters tended to co-occur.

This clonotype was sampled from a woman aged 18-29 years in good health and CMV-seronegative. Specimen: PBMCs. This sequence joins TRBV5-4 and TRBJ2-7; 10 nucleotides align to TRBD2. In nucleotides, the CDR3 is TGTGCCAGCAGCCCGGAGAGCGGGAGGGCATACGAGCAGTACTTC. The encoded protein is CASSPESGRAYEQYF. The full variable domain, completed using reference TRBV5-4 and TRBJ2-7, is ETGVTQSPTHLIKTRGQQVTLRCSSQSGHNTVSWYQQALGQGPQFIFQYYREEENGRGNFPPRFSGLQFPNYSSELNVNALELDDSALYLCASSPESGRAYEQYFGPGTRLTVT.